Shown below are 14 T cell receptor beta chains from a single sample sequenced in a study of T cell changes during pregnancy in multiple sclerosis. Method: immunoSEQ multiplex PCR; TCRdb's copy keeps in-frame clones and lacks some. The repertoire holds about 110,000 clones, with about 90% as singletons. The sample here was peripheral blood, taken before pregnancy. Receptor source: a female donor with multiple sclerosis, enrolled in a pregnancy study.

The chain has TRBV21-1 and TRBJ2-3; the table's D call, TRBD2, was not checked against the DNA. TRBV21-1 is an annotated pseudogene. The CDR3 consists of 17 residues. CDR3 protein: CASSKARLAGGTDTQYF. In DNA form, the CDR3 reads TGTGCCAGCAGCAAAGCCAGACTAGCGGGAGGCACAGATACGCAGTATTTT.

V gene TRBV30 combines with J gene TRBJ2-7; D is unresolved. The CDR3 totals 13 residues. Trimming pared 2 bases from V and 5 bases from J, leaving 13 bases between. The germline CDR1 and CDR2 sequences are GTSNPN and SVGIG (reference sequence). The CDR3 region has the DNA TGTGCCTGGAGTCCACAGCACATCGACGAGCAGTACTTC. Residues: CAWSPQHIDEQYF.

The chain's CDR3 is CASSLGTSGSYNEQFF. CDR3 coding DNA: TGTGCCAGCTCCCTAGGGACTAGCGGGAGCTACAATGAGCAGTTCTTC. This chain links TRBV18 with TRBJ2-1, with TRBD2 matching 14 bases. CDR1 is KGHSH, CDR2 LQKENI, per germline. This CDR3 is built from 16 residues. V trimming: 6 bases; J trimming: 3 bases; junction bases outside the gene matches: 4.

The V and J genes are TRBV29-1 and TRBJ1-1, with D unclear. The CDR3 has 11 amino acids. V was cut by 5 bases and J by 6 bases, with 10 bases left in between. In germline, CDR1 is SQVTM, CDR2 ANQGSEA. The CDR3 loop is CSVSTVPEAFF. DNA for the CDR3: TGCAGCGTTTCGACTGTGCCTGAAGCTTTCTTT.

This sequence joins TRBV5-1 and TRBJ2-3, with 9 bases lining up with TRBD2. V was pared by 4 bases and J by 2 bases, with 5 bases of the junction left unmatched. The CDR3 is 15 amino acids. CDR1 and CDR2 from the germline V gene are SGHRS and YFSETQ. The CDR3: CASSRTSANTDTQYF. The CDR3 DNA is TGCGCCAGCAGCCGGACTAGCGCCAACACAGATACGCAGTATTTT.

CDR3 residues: CASSFLQGVTGELFF. CDR3 sequence (DNA): TGTGCCAGCAGCTTCTTGCAGGGCGTCACCGGGGAGCTGTTTTTT. The chain joins TRBV7-8 to TRBJ2-2; a possible D gene is TRBD1 (5 bases). CDR3 length equals 15 residues. The V end was cut by 3 bases, the J end by 4 bases, with 12 bases between. Germline V gene lookup returns CDR1 SGHVS and CDR2 FQNEAQ. Together with reference TRBV7-8 and TRBJ2-2, the CDR3 gives the full variable domain: GAGVSQSPRYKVAKRGQDVALRCDPISGHVSLFWYQQALGQGPEFLTYFQNEAQLDKSGLPSDRFFAERPEGSVSTLKIQRTQQEDSAVYLCASSFLQGVTGELFFGEGSRLTVL.

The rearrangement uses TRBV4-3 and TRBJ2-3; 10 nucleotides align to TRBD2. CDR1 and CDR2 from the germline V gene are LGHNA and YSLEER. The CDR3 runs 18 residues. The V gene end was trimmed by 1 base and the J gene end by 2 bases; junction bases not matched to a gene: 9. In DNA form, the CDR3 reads TGCGCCAGCAGCCAAGGGTTAGCGCTAGCGGGGGTCACAGATACGCAGTATTTT. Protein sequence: CASSQGLALAGVTDTQYF.

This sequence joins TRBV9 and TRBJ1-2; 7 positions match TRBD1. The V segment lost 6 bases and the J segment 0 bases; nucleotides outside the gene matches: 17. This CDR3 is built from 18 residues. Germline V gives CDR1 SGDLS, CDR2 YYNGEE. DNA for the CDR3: TGTGCCAGCACCCCAGGGGGGCAGGGTGAAGTAGCTAACTATGGCTACACCTTC. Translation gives CASTPGGQGEVANYGYTF.

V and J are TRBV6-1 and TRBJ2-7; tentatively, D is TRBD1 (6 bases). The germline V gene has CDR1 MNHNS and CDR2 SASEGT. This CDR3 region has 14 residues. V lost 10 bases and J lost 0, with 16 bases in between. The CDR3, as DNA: TGTGCCATCGCGACAGGTTCTGTCTCCTACGAGCAGTACTTC. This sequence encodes CAIATGSVSYEQYF.

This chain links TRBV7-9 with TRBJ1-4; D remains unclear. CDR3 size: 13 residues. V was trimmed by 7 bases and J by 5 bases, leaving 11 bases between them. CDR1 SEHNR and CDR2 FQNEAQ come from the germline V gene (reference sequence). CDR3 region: CASTYSGNEKLFF. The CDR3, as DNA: TGTGCCAGCACCTATAGCGGAAATGAAAAACTGTTTTTT.

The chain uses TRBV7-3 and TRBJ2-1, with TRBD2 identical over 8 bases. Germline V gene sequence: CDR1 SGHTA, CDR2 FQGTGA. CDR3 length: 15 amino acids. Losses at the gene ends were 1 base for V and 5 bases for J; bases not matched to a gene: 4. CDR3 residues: CASSLISAGDNEQFF. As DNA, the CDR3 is TGTGCCAGCAGCTTAATATCAGCGGGAGACAATGAGCAGTTCTTC. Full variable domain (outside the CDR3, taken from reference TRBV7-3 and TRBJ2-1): GAGVSQTPSNKVTEKGKYVELRCDPISGHTALYWYRQSLGQGPEFLIYFQGTGAADDSGLPNDRFFAVRPEGSVSTLKIQRTERGDSAVYLCASSLISAGDNEQFFGPGTRLTVL.

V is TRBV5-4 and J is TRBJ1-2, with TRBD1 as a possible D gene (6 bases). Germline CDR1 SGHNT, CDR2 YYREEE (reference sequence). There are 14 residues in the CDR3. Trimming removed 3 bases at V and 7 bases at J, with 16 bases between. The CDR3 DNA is TGTGCCAGCAGCTCACAGGGAGGGAGGCTTGGCTACACCTTC. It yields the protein CASSSQGGRLGYTF.

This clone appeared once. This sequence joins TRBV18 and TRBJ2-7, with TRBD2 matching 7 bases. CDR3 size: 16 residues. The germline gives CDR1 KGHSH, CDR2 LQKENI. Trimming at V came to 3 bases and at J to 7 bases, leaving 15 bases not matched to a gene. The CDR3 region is CASSPPPVGGPREQYF. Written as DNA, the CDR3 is TGTGCCAGCTCACCTCCCCCCGTGGGAGGGCCGCGAGAGCAGTACTTC.

CDR3 sequence reads: CASTRTGVVISYNEQFF. The DNA of the CDR3 is TGCGCCAGCACCCGGACAGGGGTCGTCATCTCCTACAATGAGCAGTTCTTC. The chain couples TRBV5-1 to TRBJ2-1, with 9 bases identical to TRBD1. The CDR3 is 17 amino acids. Germline CDR1 reads SGHRS; CDR2 reads YFSETQ. The ends lost 6 bases at V and 0 bases at J; junction bases unmatched: 10.